The 28 T cell receptor beta chains below were found in one sample sequenced in a study of blood T cell repertoires in COVID-19. Here immunoSEQ multiplex PCR was the method, and the copy in TCRdb shows in-frame clones only, minus some. The table shows fewer than 500,000 clones, with 70% to 85% occurring only once. Input material: peripheral blood. These receptors originate from a human donor with acute or convalescent COVID-19. The donor label of this sample is uncertain.

The chain combines TRBV7-9 with TRBJ1-2; a weak D match, TRBD1 (5 bases). The V and J ends lost 5 bases and 4 bases respectively, with 17 bases between them. CDR3 length: 15 residues. Per germline, CDR1 SEHNR and CDR2 FQNEAQ (reference sequence). Here the CDR3 reads CASSRDFNPGYGYTF. DNA of the CDR3: TGTGCCAGCAGCCGGGACTTCAACCCGGGCTATGGCTACACCTTC.

V is TRBV19 and J is TRBJ2-1; 11 positions match TRBD1. The CDR3 sequence is 14 residues long. Germline CDR1 LNHDA, CDR2 SQIVND (reference sequence). J gave up 12 bases and V 5 bases, and 9 bases lay outside the gene matches. In DNA, the CDR3 is TGTGCCAGTAGTTCGCTCGGGACAGGGGGGCGGCAGTTCTTC. This translates into CASSSLGTGGRQFF. The full variable domain, rest sourced from reference TRBV19 and TRBJ2-1, is DGGITQSPKYLFRKEGQNVTLSCEQNLNHDAMYWYRQDPGQGLRLIYYSQIVNDFQKGDIAEGYSVSREKKESFPLTVTSAQKNPTAFYLCASSSLGTGGRQFFGPGTRLTVL.

The CDR3 coding sequence is TGTGCCAGCAGTCCCGGGACATCTCTGAACACTGAAGCTTTCTTT. It specifies CASSPGTSLNTEAFF. V gene TRBV27 combines with J gene TRBJ1-1, with D possibly TRBD1 on 6 matching bases. The CDR3 has 15 residues. V shed 5 bases and J shed 0 bases, with 13 bases lying between them. Germline V gene lookup returns CDR1 MNHEY and CDR2 SMNVEV (reference sequence).

This chain joins TRBV6-4 and TRBJ1-1, with D possibly being TRBD1 (6 bases). This CDR3 spans 15 amino acids. The V end lost 6 bases, the J end lost 9 bases, and 23 bases lay between the germline ends. The germline V gene has CDR1 MRHNA and CDR2 SNTAGT. The CDR3 sequence: CASRETYTGQRKAFF. CDR3 DNA: TGTGCCAGCAGGGAAACATACACGGGACAACGTAAAGCTTTCTTT.

The genes are TRBV10-3 and TRBJ1-2; 7 nucleotides align to TRBD1. Germline CDR1 ENHRY, CDR2 SYGVKD. The CDR3 spans 13 residues. V gave up 6 bases and J gave up 5 bases; unmatched junction bases: 6. As DNA, the CDR3 is TGTGCCATCAGACAGGGGACTCCTTATGGCTACACCTTC. Translated, it gives CAIRQGTPYGYTF.

The CDR3 coding sequence is TGCGCCAGCAGCCCACTAGCGGGGAGGGAGCAGTTCTTC. It specifies CASSPLAGREQFF. J is TRBJ2-1 and V is TRBV5-1; 10 bases fit TRBD2. J was trimmed by 10 bases and V by 4 bases; bases with no gene match: 5. The CDR3 sequence is 13 residues long. The germline V gene has CDR1 SGHRS and CDR2 YFSETQ.

The chain has TRBV5-5 and TRBJ1-6; TRBD1 agrees at 7 bases. In germline, CDR1 is SGHKS, CDR2 YYEKEE (reference sequence). This CDR3 contains 15 residues. V shed 2 bases, J shed 7 bases, and the junction held 6 bases outside the gene matches. The CDR3 region has the DNA TGTGCCAGCAGCTTACCGACAGGGAAGAATTCACCCCTCCACTTT. Its protein is CASSLPTGKNSPLHF. Variable domain in full (rest from reference TRBV5-5 and TRBJ1-6): DAGVTQSPTHLIKTRGQQVTLRCSPISGHKSVSWYQQVLGQGPQFIFQYYEKEERGRGNFPDRFSARQFPNYSSELNVNALLLGDSALYLCASSLPTGKNSPLHFGNGTRLTVT.

The chain carries TRBV15 and TRBJ2-7; a weak D match, TRBD1 (5 bases). V was cut by 3 bases and J by 6 bases, with 15 bases left in between. The V gene's germline CDR1 is LNHNV and CDR2 YYDKDF (reference sequence). The CDR3 has 14 residues. Written as DNA, the CDR3 is TGTGCCACCAGCAGGCGAACGCAGGGATCCGAGCAGTACTTC. It codes for CATSRRTQGSEQYF. The full variable domain, rest sourced from reference TRBV15 and TRBJ2-7, is DAMVIQNPRYQVTQFGKPVTLSCSQTLNHNVMYWYQQKSSQAPKLLFHYYDKDFNNEADTPDNFQSRRPNTSFCFLDIRSPGLGDTAMYLCATSRRTQGSEQYFGPGTRLTVT.

The V call is TRBV11-2, the J call TRBJ1-1; 9 nucleotides agree with TRBD1. The CDR3 totals 13 residues. The germline gives CDR1 SGHAT, CDR2 FQNNGV. V was clipped by 7 bases and J by 5 bases; unmatched bases: 5. CDR3 bases: TGTGCCAGCACCCCGACAGGGGGGACTGAAGCTTTCTTT. Its protein is CASTPTGGTEAFF.

This chain joins TRBV4-1 and TRBJ2-1; the D gene is possibly TRBD1 (7 bases). The germline V gene has CDR1 MGHRA and CDR2 YSYEKL. The CDR3 is 17 amino acids. V was cut by 1 base and J by 1 base, with 14 bases left in between. CDR3 region: CASSQGGQGGSYNEQFF. In nucleotides, the CDR3 is TGCGCCAGCAGCCAAGGAGGCCAGGGGGGTTCCTACAATGAGCAGTTCTTC.

In its sample, this clone was seen once. The chain recombines TRBV7-9 with TRBJ1-1; TRBD1 might be the D (5 bases). The germline V and J ends were trimmed by 5 bases and 5 bases, with 12 bases remaining between them. The CDR3 is 13 amino acids. Germline CDR1 reads SEHNR; CDR2 reads FQNEAQ (reference sequence). The CDR3 region has the DNA TGTGCCAGCAGCCTCATACAGGAAACTGAAGCTTTCTTT. Its protein product is CASSLIQETEAFF.

V gene TRBV7-2 combines with J gene TRBJ1-5, with TRBD1 identical over 8 bases. CDR1 is SGHTA and CDR2 is FQGNSA in the germline V gene. Trimming took 1 base from V and 8 from J; bases not matched to a gene: 7. The CDR3 loop spans 15 amino acids. Here the CDR3 reads CASSLVWSGGEPQHF. The CDR3 DNA is TGTGCCAGCAGCTTAGTGTGGTCAGGGGGCGAGCCCCAGCATTTT. Supplemented by reference TRBV7-2 and TRBJ1-5, the full variable domain reads GAGVSQSPSNKVTEKGKDVELRCDPISGHTALYWYRQSLGQGLEFLIYFQGNSAPDKSGLPSDRFSAERTGGSVSTLTIQRTQQEDSAVYLCASSLVWSGGEPQHFGDGTRLSIL.

CDR3 nucleotides: TGCGCCAGCAGCCAAGCAGGGGGCACTAATGAAAAACTGTTTTTT. Amino acids: CASSQAGGTNEKLFF. V is TRBV4-1 and J is TRBJ1-4, with TRBD1 identical over 8 bases. The CDR3 totals 15 residues. V was pared by 1 base and J by 2 bases, with 0 bases of the junction left unmatched. Germline CDR1 MGHRA, CDR2 YSYEKL.

CDR3 in amino acids: CVRSFPLGGALSEQFF. The CDR3 region has the DNA TGTGTCAGAAGCTTCCCCCTAGGGGGGGCCCTCAGTGAGCAGTTCTTC. V usage is TRBV7-5 and J usage is TRBJ2-1; the table's D call, TRBD2, was not checked against the DNA. TRBV7-5 is a recognized pseudogene. The CDR3 length is 16 residues.

The rearrangement links TRBV28 to TRBJ2-2, with a tentative D call TRBD1 (7 bases). The V end lost 2 bases, the J end lost 2 bases, and 12 bases lay between the germline ends. The length of the CDR3 is 16 residues. Germline V gene lookup returns CDR1 MDHEN and CDR2 SYDVKM. CDR3 sequence: CASSLRRGRNTGELFF. Here the CDR3 DNA reads TGTGCCAGCAGTTTAAGGAGGGGGCGAAACACCGGGGAGCTGTTTTTT.

A few counts support this clone. The CDR3 DNA follows: TGTGCCAGCATCAAAGGGGCAGGTCCCTACAATGAGCAGTTCTTC. Protein sequence: CASIKGAGPYNEQFF. The chain joins TRBV7-9 to TRBJ2-1, with D possibly being TRBD1 (5 bases). The CDR3 covers 15 residues. The germline V and J ends were trimmed by 7 bases and 2 bases, with 15 bases remaining between them. Germline CDR1 reads SEHNR; CDR2 reads FQNEAQ (reference sequence).

This clone was observed a handful of times. The V gene is TRBV18, the J gene TRBJ1-1; D is uncertain. This CDR3 spans 14 amino acids. Germline CDR1 and CDR2: KGHSH and LQKENI. The germline V and J ends were trimmed by 6 bases and 7 bases, with 18 bases remaining between them. The CDR3 here is CASSYQEGTFEAFF. CDR3 coding DNA: TGTGCCAGCTCCTATCAGGAGGGCACCTTTGAAGCTTTCTTT.

The chain uses TRBV7-9 and TRBJ1-3; 9 nucleotides agree with TRBD1. CDR1 is SEHNR, CDR2 FQNEAQ, per germline (reference sequence). The CDR3 contains 15 residues. With 5 bases clipped from V and 2 bases from J, the junction kept 4 bases outside the gene matches. The CDR3 DNA sequence: TGTGCCAGCAGCCAAACAGGGGGCGCTGGAAACACCATATATTTT. Protein sequence: CASSQTGGAGNTIYF.

This clone was seen just once. This chain joins TRBV4-2 and TRBJ1-5; D is unclear. Trimming stripped 1 base from V and 0 bases from J, with 7 bases between. CDR1 and CDR2 from the germline V gene are LGHNA and YNFKEQ. The CDR3 extends over 15 amino acids. The CDR3 DNA reads as TGTGCCAGCAGCCAAGCAGTGAATAGCAATCAGCCCCAGCATTTT. Protein product: CASSQAVNSNQPQHF.

The chain joins TRBV2 to TRBJ1-6; the D gene is possibly TRBD1 (5 bases). Germline CDR1 reads SNHLY; CDR2 reads FYNNEI. Between the trimmed V and J ends, which lost 4 bases and 8 bases, there was a span of 12 bases. The CDR3 has 14 amino acids. DNA for the CDR3: TGTGCCAGCAGTGGCAGGGAATCGCATTCACCCCTCCACTTT. As protein: CASSGRESHSPLHF.

The V and J genes are TRBV20-1 and TRBJ1-5; D is uncertain. Trimming stripped 3 bases from V and 5 bases from J, with 11 bases between. This CDR3 region has 13 residues. Looked up from germline, CDR1 is DFQATT and CDR2 is SNEGSKA (reference sequence). The CDR3 region is CSASTELDQPQHF. The CDR3 DNA reads as TGCAGTGCTAGTACCGAGCTCGATCAGCCCCAGCATTTT.

The chain uses TRBV5-1 and TRBJ2-6; TRBD2 aligns across 8 bases. This CDR3 comprises 18 residues. CDR1 and CDR2 (germline): SGHRS, YFSETQ. Trimming removed 0 bases from V and 2 bases from J; junction bases left unmatched: 7. The CDR3 reads CASSLAGGGIPGANVLTF. In nucleotides, the CDR3 is TGCGCCAGCAGCTTGGCGGGCGGGGGGATTCCTGGGGCCAACGTCCTGACTTTC. The complete variable domain, with remaining parts taken from reference TRBV5-1 and TRBJ2-6, reads KAGVTQTPRYLIKTRGQQVTLSCSPISGHRSVSWYQQTPGQGLQFLFEYFSETQRNKGNFPGRFSGRQFSNSRSEMNVSTLELGDSALYLCASSLAGGGIPGANVLTFGAGSRLTVL.

The rearrangement joins TRBV28 to TRBJ2-3, with TRBD1 matching 9 bases. This CDR3 is built from 15 residues. V shed 6 bases, J shed 4 bases, and the junction held 8 bases outside the gene matches. Germline V gene sequence: CDR1 MDHEN, CDR2 SYDVKM. The CDR3 sequence: CASSAGTGLSDTQYF. DNA of the CDR3: TGTGCCAGCAGCGCCGGGACAGGGCTATCAGATACGCAGTATTTT. Based on the CDR3 plus reference TRBV28 and TRBJ2-3, the full variable domain is DVKVTQSSRYLVKRTGEKVFLECVQDMDHENMFWYRQDPGLGLRLIYFSYDVKMKEKGDIPEGYSVSREKKERFSLILESASTNQTSMYLCASSAGTGLSDTQYFGPGTRLTVL.

The V and J genes are TRBV18 and TRBJ2-7, with 8 bases identical to TRBD2. With V trimmed by 3 bases and J by 6 bases, 13 bases remained unmatched. This CDR3 has 16 residues. Germline-derived CDR1 and CDR2 are KGHSH and LQKENI. As DNA, the CDR3 is TGTGCCAGCTCACCCACGGCGGGGGGCACCGCTTTCGAGCAGTACTTC. As protein: CASSPTAGGTAFEQYF.

The V and J genes are TRBV6-5 and TRBJ1-5, with 8 bases aligning to TRBD1. The germline gives CDR1 MNHEY, CDR2 SVGAGI. The V gene end was trimmed by 6 bases and the J gene end by 4 bases; junction bases not matched to a gene: 5. The CDR3 runs 14 residues. The CDR3 reads CASRDYRGNQPQHF. DNA for the CDR3: TGTGCCAGCAGAGATTACAGGGGGAATCAGCCCCAGCATTTT.

The V and J genes are TRBV29-1 and TRBJ2-7; TRBD1 aligns across 7 bases. V lost 8 bases, J lost 2 bases, and 3 bases stayed unmatched. Germline lookup yields CDR1 SQVTM and CDR2 ANQGSEA. CDR3 length equals 11 residues. CDR3 sequence (DNA): TGCAGCTCCGGGACAGCCTACGAGCAGTACTTC. Amino acid sequence: CSSGTAYEQYF.

The chain combines TRBV19 with TRBJ1-5; TRBD1 is a possible D gene (6 bases). V gave up 7 bases and J gave up 2 bases, with 15 bases separating them. The CDR3 totals 15 residues. Germline lookup yields CDR1 LNHDA and CDR2 SQIVND (reference sequence). The CDR3 reads CASTPGVSGNQPQHF. The DNA of the CDR3 is TGTGCCAGTACCCCAGGGGTTTCGGGCAATCAGCCCCAGCATTTT.

In its sample, this clone was seen once. The V gene is TRBV7-9, the J gene TRBJ2-7; the match to TRBD2 covers 11 bases. The CDR3 runs 15 residues. The J segment lost 7 bases and the V segment lost 5 bases, leaving 10 bases of the junction unmatched. Germline-derived CDR1 and CDR2 are SEHNR and FQNEAQ (reference sequence). The CDR3 region has the DNA TGTGCCAGCAGCCTTATAGCGGGAGGGACTGAAGAGCAGTACTTC. Encoded protein: CASSLIAGGTEEQYF.